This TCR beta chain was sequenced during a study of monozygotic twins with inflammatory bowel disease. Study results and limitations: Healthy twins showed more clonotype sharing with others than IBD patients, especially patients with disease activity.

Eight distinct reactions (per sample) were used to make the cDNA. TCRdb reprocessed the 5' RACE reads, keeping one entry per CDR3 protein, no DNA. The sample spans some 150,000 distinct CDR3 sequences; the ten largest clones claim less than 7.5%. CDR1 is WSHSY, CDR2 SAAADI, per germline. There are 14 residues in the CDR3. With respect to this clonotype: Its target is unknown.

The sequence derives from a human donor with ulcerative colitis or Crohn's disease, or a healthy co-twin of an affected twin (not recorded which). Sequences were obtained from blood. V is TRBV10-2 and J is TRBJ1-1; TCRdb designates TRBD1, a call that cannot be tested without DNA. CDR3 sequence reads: CASSVGRENTEAFF.